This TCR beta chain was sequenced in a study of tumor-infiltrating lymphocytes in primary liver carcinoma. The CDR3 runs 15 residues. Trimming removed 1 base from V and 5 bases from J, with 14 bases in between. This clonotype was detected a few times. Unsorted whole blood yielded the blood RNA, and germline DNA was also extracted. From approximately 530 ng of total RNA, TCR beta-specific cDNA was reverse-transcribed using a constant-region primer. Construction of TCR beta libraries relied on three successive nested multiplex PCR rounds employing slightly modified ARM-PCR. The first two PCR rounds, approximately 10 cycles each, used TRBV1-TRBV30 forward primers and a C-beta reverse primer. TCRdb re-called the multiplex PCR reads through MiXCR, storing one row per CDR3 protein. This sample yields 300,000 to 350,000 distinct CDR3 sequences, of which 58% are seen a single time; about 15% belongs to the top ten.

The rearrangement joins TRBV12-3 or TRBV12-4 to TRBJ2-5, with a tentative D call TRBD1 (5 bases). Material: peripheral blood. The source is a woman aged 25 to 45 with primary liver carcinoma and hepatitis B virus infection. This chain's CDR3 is CASSLDSRAAETQYF. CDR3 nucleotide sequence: TGTGCCAGCAGTTTAGATTCCAGGGCGGCGGAGACCCAGTACTTC.